A selection of T cell receptor beta chains follows, all from one sample in a study of cytomegalovirus exposure and HLA in healthy donors. The repertoire was sequenced with immunoSEQ multiplex PCR; TCRdb's copy has only in-frame clones and lacks some. Among over 120,000 clones, nearly 90% were seen once, and the ten largest hold 9%. The specimen was PBMCs. The receptors here all came from a woman in her late teens or twenties in good health and CMV-seropositive. Both conserved end residues are trimmed from each CDR3. The order of the fields is V gene, CDR3 protein.

>TRBV5-6
ASSLLTSGGNTGELF
>TRBV28
ASSAGYEQY
>TRBV11-2
ASSPHGQGFNSPLH
>TRBV19
ASSILSTGYGYT
>TRBV11-2
ASRPGHNYNSPLH
>TRBV28
ASSTASGTGVFYSNQPQH
>TRBV5-4
ASSQAATGGRQETQY
>TRBV10-3
ATQGQGGTDTQY
>TRBV27
ASSSRTSGDPNTGELF
>TRBV27
ASSLSLTGGGYT
>TRBV10-1
AKYRGAHNQPQH
>TRBV7-2
ASSLAQAGTTDTQY
>TRBV5-4
ASSSPGQGDYGYT
>TRBV30
AWTPGTRNTEAF
>TRBV6-5
ASSYSGFGKNIQY
>TRBV7-2
ASSLGTVGVDEQY
>TRBV4-1
ASSQRTYGEKLF
>TRBV7-9
ASSLVEGSNYGYT
>TRBV5-4
ASSSQGYEQY
>TRBV30
ALRTGANNSPLH
>TRBV30
AWGGQGYNSPLH
>TRBV7-2
ASSFAGTEAF
>TRBV25-1
ASSEWGQNQPQH
>TRBV9
ASSVVDRQDTQY
>TRBV4-2
ASSQDSDRGLRIDGYT
>TRBV2
ASSVRGGAVTGELF
>TRBV20-1
SAQDPGYT
>TRBV5-1
ASRETSGSYEQY
>TRBV19
ASSSRRGQPQH
>TRBV6-5
ASSYSAGRAGTEAF
>TRBV12-5
ASGLVPPVGTEAF
>TRBV5-4
ASSLAPTGGNTEAF
>TRBV11-2
ASSLDKGARGTEAF
>TRBV5-5
ASSPMTVQLDTQY
>TRBV19
ASRTGNYNEQF
>TRBV5-1
ASMPLGSGNGYT
>TRBV9
ASSVGTGGGYEQY
>TRBV5-6
ASSLVKEVGGSYEQY
>TRBV5-1
ASSLTGINEQF
>TRBV18
ASSLSSSYEQY
>TRBV27
ASSLVGGVGEQF
>TRBV5-5
ASSLNRPYGYT
>TRBV6-5
ASRYTSGVLF
>TRBV18
ASSRSGTGGDEQY
>TRBV7-2
ASSLVARATDTQY
>TRBV6-1
ASSEGTARFSGNTIY
>TRBV12-5
ASGLITGPSYNSPLH
>TRBV7-2
ASSLVTTANYGYT
>TRBV19
ASSIEVWTVRTDTQY
>TRBV28
ASSYSTGGSYEQY
>TRBV30
AWGQPGQSYNEQF
>TRBV6-5
ASSPGGTYEQY
>TRBV28
ASRAGTGATGELF
>TRBV11-2
ASSLPPLGQVSEETQY
>TRBV11-2
ASSSNRGMYEQY
>TRBV27
ASSSSSRGLNTGELF